This TCR beta chain was obtained from a study of OX40 agonist ivuxolimab in advanced cancers. For the study at large: An agonistic anti-OX40 (CD134) antibody, ivuxolimab, was used to treat the patients.

Patients who had autoimmune disease history or got systemic immunosuppression were left out. Patients had blood sampled at baseline and again on cycle 4 day 1 and cycle 7 day 1. CDR3 length: 16 amino acids. V shed 8 bases and J shed 4 bases, with 23 bases lying between them. Germline loops: CDR1 SNHLY, CDR2 FYNNEI. Data came from immunoSEQ multiplex PCR; TCRdb stores just in-frame clones and leaves some out. The table lists tens of thousands of clones, 86% of them singletons, with about 30% in the top ten. This chain connects TRBV2 to TRBJ1-2; no clear D. The sequencing here drew on CD4+ or CD8+ T cells sorted from blood, taken in a trial of the OX40 agonist ivuxolimab. This receptor was taken from an adult with an advanced solid tumor such as melanoma, head and neck, liver or kidney cancer. In DNA form, the CDR3 reads TGTGCCAGCCCCCTCGAGTTAGACATTGACGGCTATGGCTACACCTTC. Translating it yields CASPLELDIDGYGYTF.